This entry features one TCR beta chain sequence. The data are from a study of T cell changes during pregnancy in multiple sclerosis. Produced via immunoSEQ multiplex PCR; TCRdb's table is partial and in-frame only. Among 35,000 to 40,000 clones listed, approximately 85% were seen once. Germline CDR1 reads LGHNT; CDR2 reads FRNRAP. The CDR3 runs 13 residues. With V trimmed by 10 bases and J by 4 bases, 7 bases remained unmatched. The V gene is TRBV12-5, the J gene TRBJ1-1; 9 bases are shared with TRBD1. Here the sequenced sample was CD4+ T cells from peripheral blood mononuclear cells, taken before pregnancy. This sequence was found in a female donor with multiple sclerosis, enrolled in a pregnancy study. The CDR3 sequence: CATETGGSTEAFF. CDR3 bases: TGTGCTACCGAGACAGGGGGGAGCACTGAAGCTTTCTTT.